Listed here are 19 T cell receptor beta chains from one sample, sequenced in a study of T cells in women clearing cervical HPV infection. Assay used: immunoSEQ multiplex PCR; TCRdb lists only in-frame clones, some missing. The sample yields tens of thousands of clones, of which the top ten take up approximately 22%. Sequencing used blood buffy coat. Receptors originate from a woman between 18 and 70 years old with a cervical HPV16 infection that either progressed to CIN3+ or cleared (not recorded which).

As to this clone: The read ends 3 residues before the CDR3 terminus; that terminus is restored from the germline J gene. V and J are TRBV20-1 and TRBJ1-5, with a weak D call TRBD1 (5 bases). V lost 6 bases and J 5 bases, leaving 17 bases between the germline ends. Looked up from germline, CDR1 is DFQATT and CDR2 is SNEGSKA (reference sequence). The CDR3 is 14 amino acids. The covered CDR3 bases are TGCAGTGCCAGCAGGGCGGGGACTGATCAGCCC. This translates into CSASRAGTDQP. The full CDR3 is CSASRAGTDQPQHF.

For this clone: The read comes to an end 3 residues before the CDR3 does, leaving the germline J gene to fill in the end. This sequence joins TRBV19 and TRBJ1-2; D is undetermined. The CDR3 spans 12 residues. The germline CDR1 and CDR2 sequences are LNHDA and SQIVND (reference sequence). Incomplete CDR3 DNA: TGTGCCAGTAGCTACTTAGCGAATGAC. Amino acids: CASSYLAND. The entire CDR3 is CASSYLANDYTF.

Remarks on this clone: The junction differs from germline at one of its ends, possibly a read error. The missing CDR3 end, 3 residues past where the read stops, is filled in from the germline J gene. Other DNA sequences within the sample encode an identical CDR3. The chain employs TRBV19 and TRBJ1-3; weak D call: TRBD1 (6 bases). The length of the CDR3 is 16 residues. Per germline, CDR1 LNHDA and CDR2 SQIVND (reference sequence). CDR3 amino acids: CASTMTGGNSGNTIYF. Incomplete CDR3 DNA: TGTGCCAGTACAATGACAGGTGGGAATTCTGGAAACACG. Variable domain in full (rest from reference TRBV19 and TRBJ1-3): DGGITQSPKYLFRKEGQNVTLSCEQNLNHDAMYWYRQDPGQGLRLIYYSQIVNDFQKGDIAEGYSVSREKKESFPLTVTSAQKNPTAFYLCASTMTGGNSGNTIYFGEGSWLTVV.

Of note for this clone: The read terminates 3 residues before the CDR3 end, so the remaining end is supplied by the germline J gene. The rearrangement links TRBV29-1 to TRBJ1-1; D gene uncertain. This CDR3 comprises 13 residues. The germline V gene has CDR1 SQVTM and CDR2 ANQGSEA. V was trimmed by 1 base and J by 1 base, leaving 7 bases between them. The CDR3 bases that were read are TGCAGCGTTGAAGTCACAGAGAACACTGAA. This gives the protein CSVEVTENTE. The CDR3 in its entirety is CSVEVTENTEAFF.

Remarks on this clone: The read is 3 residues too short to cover the CDR3 end, so that end is filled in from the germline J gene. The chain recombines TRBV18 with TRBJ2-7, with TRBD2 matching over 7 bases. CDR1 and CDR2 (germline): KGHSH, LQKENI. Unmatched junction bases numbered 5, after V lost 3 bases and J lost 3 bases. This CDR3 is built from 14 residues. The chain's CDR3 is CASSPPTSRYEQYF. The part of the CDR3 DNA that was read is TGTGCCAGCTCACCTCCGACTAGCCGCTACGAG. The variable domain in full, completed from reference TRBV18 and TRBJ2-7, reads NAGVMQNPRHLVRRRGQEARLRCSPMKGHSHVYWYRQLPEEGLKFMVYLQKENIIDESGMPKERFSAEFPKEGPSILRIQQVVRGDSAAYFCASSPPTSRYEQYFGPGTRLTVT.

About this clone itself: The DNA ends 3 residues before the CDR3 does, and the rest of the CDR3 is filled in from the germline J gene. This sequence joins TRBV6-2 or TRBV6-3 and TRBJ2-1; 9 bases align to TRBD2. Germline CDR1 reads MNHEY; CDR2 reads SVGEGT. Unmatched junction bases numbered 9, after V lost 0 bases and J lost 9 bases. This CDR3 comprises 16 residues. Partial CDR3 DNA: TGTGCCAGCAGTTACTCAGCGGGAGGAACCCCTTTTGAG. Translation: CASSYSAGGTPFE. The whole CDR3 sequence is CASSYSAGGTPFEQFF.

Details on this clone: Read coverage stops 3 residues before the CDR3 terminus; the germline J gene supplies the remainder. V and J are TRBV7-9 and TRBJ1-2; D is perhaps TRBD1 (6 bases). Germline CDR1 is SEHNR and CDR2 is FQNEAQ (reference sequence). The CDR3 consists of 13 residues. Partial CDR3 DNA: TGTGCCAGCAGCCCCGGGACAACCTACGAC. As protein: CASSPGTTYD. The entire CDR3 protein reads CASSPGTTYDYTF.

On this clone: The read halts 3 residues ahead of the CDR3 end, with the missing end drawn from the germline J gene. The V and J genes are TRBV19 and TRBJ1-1; a weak D match, TRBD1 (5 bases). The V gene's germline CDR1 is LNHDA and CDR2 SQIVND (reference sequence). Deletions cut 1 base from V and 0 bases from J, with 9 bases between. This CDR3 has 15 residues. This CDR3 is CASSIGGAMNTEAFF. The CDR3 bases that were read are TGTGCCAGTAGTATAGGGGGCGCTATGAACACTGAA.

With regard to this clone: The read gets to within 3 residues of the CDR3 end, and the germline J gene fills in the rest. The chain links TRBV20-1 to TRBJ1-2; D remains ambiguous. The CDR3 extends over 12 amino acids. Germline V gives CDR1 DFQATT, CDR2 SNEGSKA (reference sequence). Between the trimmed V and J ends, which lost 2 bases and 4 bases, there was a span of 8 bases. The CDR3 sequence: CSARSGGYGYTF. The DNA read from the CDR3 is TGCAGTGCTAGATCGGGTGGCTATGGC.

Comment on this clone: The read gets to within 3 residues of the CDR3 end, and the germline J gene fills in the rest. The rearrangement uses TRBV7-6 and TRBJ2-1; D remains ambiguous. Germline lookup yields CDR1 SGHVS and CDR2 FNYEAQ. V was clipped by 5 bases and J by 0 bases, with 11 bases between them. This CDR3 spans 15 amino acids. CDR3 DNA (partial): TGTGCCAGCAGCCCTGGCCCCCTCTCCTACAATGAG. Its protein is CASSPGPLSYNE. The CDR3 reads in full as CASSPGPLSYNEQFF.

Concerning this clone: The read ends 3 residues before the CDR3 terminus; that terminus is restored from the germline J gene. V usage is TRBV19 and J usage is TRBJ1-1; 7 bases line up with TRBD1. This CDR3 has 15 amino acids. The V gene's germline CDR1 is LNHDA and CDR2 SQIVND (reference sequence). V lost 6 bases to trimming and J lost 4 bases; unmatched junction nucleotides: 11. The CDR3 loop reads CASSINRGGSTEAFF. The covered CDR3 bases are TGTGCCAGTAGCATTAACAGGGGCGGGAGCACTGAA. The variable domain in full, with the rest retrieved from reference TRBV19 and TRBJ1-1, is DGGITQSPKYLFRKEGQNVTLSCEQNLNHDAMYWYRQDPGQGLRLIYYSQIVNDFQKGDIAEGYSVSREKKESFPLTVTSAQKNPTAFYLCASSINRGGSTEAFFGQGTRLTVV.

Regarding this clone: The read is 3 residues too short to cover the CDR3 end, so that end is filled in from the germline J gene. This rearrangement joins TRBV20-1 to TRBJ1-1; TRBD1 is a possible D gene (5 bases). The CDR3 consists of 13 residues. Germline lookup yields CDR1 DFQATT and CDR2 SNEGSKA (reference sequence). V was pared by 6 bases and J by 0 bases, with 11 bases between. This chain's CDR3 is CSARAALNTEAFF. The CDR3 bases that were read are TGCAGTGCCAGGGCAGCCCTGAACACTGAA.

Concerning this clone itself: From the germline J gene comes the end of the CDR3, since the read stops 3 residues before it. The rearrangement links TRBV19 to TRBJ2-6; TRBD1 agrees at 9 bases. Germline V gene data show CDR1 as LNHDA and CDR2 as SQIVND (reference sequence). Losses at the gene ends were 8 bases for V and 1 base for J; bases not matched to a gene: 9. The CDR3 contains 17 residues. CDR3 residues: CASPRDRVGSGANVLTF. The CDR3 bases that were read are TGTGCCAGTCCCCGGGACAGGGTAGGTTCTGGGGCCAACGTC. Variable domain in full (rest from reference TRBV19 and TRBJ2-6): DGGITQSPKYLFRKEGQNVTLSCEQNLNHDAMYWYRQDPGQGLRLIYYSQIVNDFQKGDIAEGYSVSREKKESFPLTVTSAQKNPTAFYLCASPRDRVGSGANVLTFGAGSRLTVL.

This CDR3 is CASSPGRGEDYTF. CDR3 DNA, as far as it was read: TGTGCCAGCTCACCAGGACGGGGGGAGGAC. The chain has TRBV18 and TRBJ1-2; tentative D call: TRBD1 (5 bases). The sequence runs out 3 residues before the end of the CDR3; the remainder is reconstructed from the germline J gene. The germline V gene encodes CDR1 KGHSH and CDR2 LQKENI. This CDR3 is 13 amino acids long.

With regard to this clone: The missing CDR3 end, 3 residues past where the read stops, is filled in from the germline J gene. The chain links TRBV19 to TRBJ2-1; TRBD1 might be the D (6 bases). The CDR3 spans 13 residues. Trimming shortened V by 7 bases and J by 7 bases, and 14 bases separated the two germline ends. Germline V CDR1 and CDR2: LNHDA, SQIVND (reference sequence). CDR3 sequence: CASTSGTKNEQFF. Partial CDR3 DNA: TGTGCCAGTACTTCCGGGACAAAGAATGAG.

Concerning this clone: The CDR3 is cut off 3 residues early in the read; its end comes from the germline J gene. V and J are TRBV30 and TRBJ2-3; 7 bases map to TRBD1. CDR1 GTSNPN and CDR2 SVGIG come from the germline V gene (reference sequence). The CDR3 length is 13 residues. Incomplete CDR3 DNA: TGTGCCTGGAGTCAGGGGGACAATCAGCCG. Translated, it gives CAWSQGDNQP. The entire CDR3 sequence reads CAWSQGDNQPQYF.

Turning to this clone: The read finishes 3 residues shy of the CDR3 end, and the germline J gene is used to complete it. The V and J genes are TRBV30 and TRBJ2-5, with 15 bases lining up with TRBD2. The germline gives CDR1 GTSNPN, CDR2 SVGIG (reference sequence). The CDR3 has 12 amino acids. After removal of 8 bases from V and 5 bases from J, the junction contained 0 bases not matched to a gene. CDR3 sequence reads: CAGLAGGETQYF. The covered CDR3 bases are TGTGCCGGACTAGCGGGAGGGGAGACC.

CDR3: CASSPKRGGSYGYTF. CDR3 DNA (partial): TGTGCCAGCAGCCCTAAAAGAGGGGGATCCTATGGC. The V and J genes are TRBV13 and TRBJ1-2; D possibly corresponds to TRBD1 (6 bases). The read comes to an end 3 residues before the CDR3 does, leaving the germline J gene to fill in the end. Germline V gives CDR1 PRHDT, CDR2 FYEKMQ (reference sequence). This CDR3 has 15 amino acids. The V and J ends lost 5 bases and 4 bases respectively, with 17 bases between them.

With regard to this clone: With the read ending 3 residues before the CDR3 end, the germline J gene is used to fill in that end. This chain uses TRBV20-1 with TRBJ2-7; TRBD2 might be the D (5 bases). Germline CDR1 reads DFQATT; CDR2 reads SNEGSKA (reference sequence). Trimming cost V 1 base and J 0 bases, with 7 bases left between them. This CDR3 spans 13 amino acids. CDR3 DNA, as far as it was read: TGCAGTGCTAGAGTAAGCGGCTCCTACGAG. This encodes CSARVSGSYE. The whole CDR3 reads CSARVSGSYEQYF.